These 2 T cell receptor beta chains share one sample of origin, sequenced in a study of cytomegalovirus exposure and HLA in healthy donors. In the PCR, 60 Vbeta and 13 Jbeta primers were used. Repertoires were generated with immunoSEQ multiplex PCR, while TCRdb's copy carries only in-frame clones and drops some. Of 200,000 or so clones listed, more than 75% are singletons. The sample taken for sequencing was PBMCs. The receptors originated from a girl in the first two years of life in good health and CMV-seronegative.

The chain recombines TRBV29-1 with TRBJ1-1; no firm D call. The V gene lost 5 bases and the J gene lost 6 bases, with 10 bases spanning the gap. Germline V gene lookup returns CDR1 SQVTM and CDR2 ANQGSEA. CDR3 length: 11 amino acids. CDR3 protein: CSVQAIAEAFF. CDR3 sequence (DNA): TGCAGCGTTCAGGCTATTGCTGAAGCTTTCTTT. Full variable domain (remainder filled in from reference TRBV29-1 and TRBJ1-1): SAVISQKPSRDICQRGTSLTIQCQVDSQVTMMFWYRQQPGQSLTLIATANQGSEATYESGFVIDKFPISRPNLTFSTLTVSNMSPEDSSIYLCSVQAIAEAFFGQGTRLTVV.

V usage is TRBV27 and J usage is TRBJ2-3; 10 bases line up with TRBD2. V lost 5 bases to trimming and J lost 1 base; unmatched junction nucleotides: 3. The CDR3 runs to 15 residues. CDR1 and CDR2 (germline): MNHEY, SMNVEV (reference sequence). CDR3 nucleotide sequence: TGTGCCAGCAGTGTTCTAGCGGGGGGCACAGATACGCAGTATTTT. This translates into CASSVLAGGTDTQYF.